This T cell receptor (beta chain) stems from a study of blood T cells in healthy people across ages. Looked up from germline, CDR1 is MDHEN and CDR2 is SYDVKM. Trimming removed 8 bases at V and 3 bases at J, with 21 bases between. The length of the CDR3 is 16 residues. This clonotype was counted only a few times. Its antigen is as yet unknown. Study-level findings and limits: Naive CD4+ cell counts and diversity both ran higher in long-lived than in aged donors.

Next came a second PCR, run for about 6 to 12 cycles, which used a sample-barcoded 5' primer along with a J-beta primer mix. TCRdb reprocessed the 5' RACE reads with MiXCR, giving one entry per CDR3 protein. The table shows about 970,000 distinct CDR3 sequences, with approximately 50% occurring only once. The sequenced sample was blood. The receptor was isolated from a woman between 55 and 75 years old in good health. The chain recombines TRBV28 with TRBJ2-3; perhaps TRBD2 as D (6 bases). CDR3 sequence (DNA): TGTGCCAGCTGGTCCGGGACGGGAGCATGGACAGATACGCAGTATTTT. It yields the protein CASWSGTGAWTDTQYF.